The 3 T cell receptor beta chains below all came from one sample that was sequenced in a study of cytomegalovirus exposure and HLA in healthy donors (dated by TCRdb to the late 2010s). The library was prepared using the immunoSEQ multiplex PCR assay. This is the immuneACCESS table as TCRdb keeps it, with only in-frame sequences that have V and J called. A part of the clones is gone; compared with another copy, unresolved V genes explain less than half, and the rest is unexplained. For this sample the table gives 150,000 or so clones, of which 87% were detected only once. Approximately 1.5% of the sample is in the top ten clones. Source material: PBMCs. The source is a woman aged 25 to 39 in good health and CMV-seronegative.

This rearrangement joins TRBV15 to TRBJ2-3; 8 bases agree with TRBD2. J gave up 6 bases and V 1 base, and 9 bases lay outside the gene matches. The CDR3 is 16 residues long. Germline V gene lookup returns CDR1 LNHNV and CDR2 YYDKDF (reference sequence). CDR3 residues: CATSRGTSGFSDTQYF. Written as DNA, the CDR3 is TGTGCCACCAGCAGAGGAACTAGCGGATTCTCGGATACGCAGTATTTT.

This clone was picked up a small number of times. The genes are TRBV5-1 and TRBJ1-1; 12 bases map to TRBD1. V lost 0 bases and J lost 3; bases outside the gene matches: 9. CDR3 size: 18 residues. Germline V CDR1 and CDR2: SGHRS, YFSETQ. CDR3 coding DNA: TGCGCCAGCAGCTTGGTGGGACAGGGGGCACGTTTGGACACTGAAGCTTTCTTT. This encodes CASSLVGQGARLDTEAFF. Complete variable domain (other parts from reference TRBV5-1 and TRBJ1-1): KAGVTQTPRYLIKTRGQQVTLSCSPISGHRSVSWYQQTPGQGLQFLFEYFSETQRNKGNFPGRFSGRQFSNSRSEMNVSTLELGDSALYLCASSLVGQGARLDTEAFFGQGTRLTVV.

The chain has TRBV2 and TRBJ2-7, with 8 bases matching TRBD2. CDR3 length equals 12 residues. CDR1 and CDR2 from the germline V gene are SNHLY and FYNNEI. V lost 7 bases, J lost 7 bases, and 6 bases stayed unmatched. In DNA, the CDR3 is TGTGCCAGCACTCGGGGGGGCCCAGAGCAGTACTTC. Translating gives CASTRGGPEQYF.